Described below is a single T cell receptor (beta chain) sequence and its context. Its antigen is still unknown. The read ends 3 residues shy of where the CDR3 ends; the end is completed using the germline J gene. Measured with immunoSEQ multiplex PCR; TCRdb has only the in-frame clones, and not every one. This table lists 50,000 or so clones. CD4+CD25+CD127- Tregs, CD4+CD25- non-Tregs, CD4 and CD8 cells were sorted. This entry belongs to a study of Tregs in tolerant kidney transplant recipients. Study-level findings and limits: Antigen-driven expansion was suggested because donor-specific Tregs expanded more than all Tregs in tolerant patients. Activated donor B cell expansion appeared to reveal the most relevant donor-specific TCRbeta repertoire.

The germline V gene encodes CDR1 MNHEY and CDR2 SVGEGT. The CDR3 consists of 17 residues. Trimming cost V 5 bases and J 1 base, with 19 bases left between them. This receptor was identified in a human donor who received a combined kidney and bone marrow transplant. The material sequenced was CD4+ T cells from blood, taken before the transplant. The chain couples TRBV6-2 or TRBV6-3 to TRBJ2-3; TRBD1 is a possible D gene (8 bases). The CDR3 region is CASSHRTGTIGTDTQYF. The sequenced CDR3 bases are TGTGCCAGCAGTCACAGGACAGGGACTATAGGCACAGATACG.